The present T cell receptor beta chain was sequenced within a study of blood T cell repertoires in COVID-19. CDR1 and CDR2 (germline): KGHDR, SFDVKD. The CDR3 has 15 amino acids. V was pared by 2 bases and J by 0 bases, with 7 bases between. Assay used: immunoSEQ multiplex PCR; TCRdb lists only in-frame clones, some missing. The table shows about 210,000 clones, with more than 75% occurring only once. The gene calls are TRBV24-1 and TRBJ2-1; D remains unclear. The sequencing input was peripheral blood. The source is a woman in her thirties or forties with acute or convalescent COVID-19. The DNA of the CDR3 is TGTGCCACCAGTGATTCATGGAGCTCCTACAATGAGCAGTTCTTC. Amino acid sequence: CATSDSWSSYNEQFF.